What follows are 23 T cell receptor beta chains derived from one specimen sequenced in a study of T cells in Graves' hyperthyroidism and ophthalmopathy. TCR beta CDR3 regions were amplified from RNA transcripts. Researchers ran a first-round RT-PCR on the TCR CDR3 using the HTBI primer set. TCRdb redid the calling of the multiplex PCR reads with MiXCR, one entry per CDR3 protein. The sample includes 600,000 to 800,000 distinct CDR3 sequences, approximately 36% of them seen just once. Sequencing was carried out using blood. The receptors derive from a middle-aged woman with Graves' hyperthyroidism.

This clonotype was counted many times. The V gene is TRBV6-5, the J gene TRBJ1-1; no definite D call. The CDR3 consists of 14 residues. Germline V lookup: CDR1 MNHEY, CDR2 SVGAGI. V lost 8 bases and J lost 4, with 17 bases in between. CDR3 sequence: CASCLSSSSTEAFF. CDR3 DNA: TGTGCCAGCTGTTTGAGCAGCTCGAGCACTGAAGCTTTCTTT.

This clonotype was recorded many times. J is TRBJ1-1 and V is TRBV5-8; tentatively, D is TRBD1 (6 bases). CDR1 and CDR2 (germline): SGHTS, YDEGEE. CDR3 length equals 15 residues. The V end lost 0 bases, the J end lost 11 bases, and 20 bases lay between the germline ends. The CDR3 sequence is CASSLDRQARGFAFF. The CDR3, as DNA: TGTGCCAGCAGCTTGGATCGACAGGCACGGGGGTTCGCTTTCTTT.

This clonotype was picked up one time. Mismatch with germline at one junction end may stem from a read error. This rearrangement joins TRBV7-7 to TRBJ2-2, with D perhaps matching TRBD1 or TRBD2 (5 bases each). CDR3 length: 14 residues. Germline V CDR1 and CDR2: SSHAT, FNYEAQ (reference sequence). The CDR3 here is CASSAGTPTGELFF. The DNA of the CDR3 is TGTGCTAGCAGCGCCGGGACGCCCACCGGGGAGCTGTTTTTT.

The genes are TRBV6-2 or TRBV6-3 and TRBJ2-7; the match to TRBD1 covers 8 bases. Germline assignment: CDR1 MNHEY and CDR2 SVGEGT. Trimming took 6 bases from V and 5 from J; bases not matched to a gene: 12. The CDR3 length is 15 residues. The CDR3 bases are TGTGCCAGCAGACACCTACTCGACAGGGGTGACGAGCAGTACTTC. Its protein product is CASRHLLDRGDEQYF.

This clonotype has ten or more counts. This chain joins TRBV12-3 or TRBV12-4 and TRBJ1-5, with D uncertain. The CDR3 is 12 residues long. Trimming cost V 7 bases and J 6 bases, with 10 bases left between them. The CDR3 nucleotides read TGTGCCAGCACCCACGGACCTCAGCCCCAGCATTTT. Its protein product is CASTHGPQPQHF.

Only a few counts were recorded for this clonotype. The chain uses TRBV10-3 and TRBJ2-5; no clear D gene. There are 15 residues in the CDR3. Per the germline V gene, CDR1 is ENHRY and CDR2 is SYGVKD. With 10 bases removed from V and 1 base from J, the gap between germline ends came to 19 bases. In DNA, the CDR3 is TGTGCCAGCAGATCCCGCAAAACGGTCCAAGAGACCCAGTACTTC. It yields the protein CASRSRKTVQETQYF.

The sample holds a few counts of this clonotype. A much more abundant neighbour one base away suggests this may be a read error. The chain has TRBV29-1 and TRBJ1-1; D gene uncertain. The CDR3 is made up of 13 amino acids. Germline V gene lookup returns CDR1 SQVTM and CDR2 ANQGSEA. Here the CDR3 DNA reads TGCGGCGTTGTCCCACGGAAGAACACTGAAGCTTTCTTT. Translated, it gives CGVVPRKNTEAFF.

V is TRBV6-5 and J is TRBJ1-2; tentatively, D is TRBD1 (5 bases). Germline V lookup: CDR1 MNHEY, CDR2 SVGAGI. The CDR3 contains 15 residues. V was shortened by 5 bases and J by 3 bases, with 16 bases between the two germline ends. In nucleotides, the CDR3 is TGTGCCAGCAGTGAAATAGGAGAAGGGGACTATGGCTACACCTTC. Amino acids: CASSEIGEGDYGYTF.

This clonotype was seen a single time. The chain combines TRBV7-2 with TRBJ2-3; D not resolved. Trimming removed 1 base at V and 1 base at J, with 15 bases between. The CDR3 runs to 17 residues. The germline V gene encodes CDR1 SGHTA and CDR2 FQGNSA. The CDR3 spells CASSLDSDLGGTDTQYF. Here the CDR3 DNA reads TGTGCCAGCAGCTTAGATTCGGACCTTGGAGGCACAGATACGCAGTATTTT.

There are many counts of this clonotype. The rearrangement links TRBV29-1 to TRBJ2-2; D perhaps matches TRBD1 (6 bases). Trimming shortened V by 4 bases and J by 1 base, and 10 bases separated the two germline ends. CDR3 length: 14 amino acids. Germline V gene data show CDR1 as SQVTM and CDR2 as ANQGSEA. The CDR3 loop is CSVGGGGNTGELFF. The CDR3 region has the DNA TGCAGCGTTGGAGGGGGTGGGAACACCGGGGAGCTGTTTTTT.

This chain links TRBV6-6 with TRBJ2-7, with D maybe TRBD2 (7 bases). The CDR3 is made up of 16 amino acids. The V end was cut by 2 bases, the J end by 6 bases, with 20 bases between. Germline V gene sequence: CDR1 MNHNY, CDR2 SVGAGI (reference sequence). As DNA, the CDR3 is TGTGCCAGCAGTTACCGACCGAGCGGGACAACCTTCGAGCAGTACTTC. Amino acids: CASSYRPSGTTFEQYF.

About this clonotype: Since a much larger clone is just one base distant, this may be a read error. The V gene is TRBV19, the J gene TRBJ1-5; D unresolved. CDR1 LNHDA and CDR2 SQIVND come from the germline V gene (reference sequence). This CDR3 contains 14 residues. As DNA, the CDR3 is TGTACCAGTAGTATAATCCGTAGCAATCAGCCCCAGCATTTT. Residues: CTSSIIRSNQPQHF.

This chain links TRBV28 with TRBJ2-5, with a tentative D call TRBD1 (6 bases). This CDR3 has 15 residues. Germline values: CDR1 MDHEN, CDR2 SYDVKM. V lost 4 bases and J lost 3, with 15 bases in between. The CDR3 DNA reads TGTGCCAGCAGTTCCTTAACCGCAGGGGAAGAGACCCAGTACTTC. Translating gives CASSSLTAGEETQYF.

The chain recombines TRBV10-3 with TRBJ1-6; 7 positions agree with TRBD1. The CDR3 spans 13 residues. The germline V gene has CDR1 ENHRY and CDR2 SYGVKD. J lost 7 bases, V lost 10 bases, and 7 bases had no gene match. As DNA, the CDR3 is TGTGCCACGTCGGACAGGCGCAATTCACCCCTCCACTTT. Translated: CATSDRRNSPLHF.

CDR3 DNA sequence: TGTGCCAGCTCACCCTCCGGACAGGGGGCGAAAGGCTACACCTTC. Translating gives CASSPSGQGAKGYTF. The chain carries TRBV18 and TRBJ1-2; 11 nucleotides line up with TRBD1. This CDR3 region has 15 residues. Trimming removed 3 bases from V and 8 bases from J; junction bases left unmatched: 8. Germline CDR1 and CDR2: KGHSH and LQKENI.

This clonotype was counted only a few times. The J gene is TRBJ1-1, the V gene TRBV5-1, with no clear D. Per the germline V gene, CDR1 is SGHRS and CDR2 is YFSETQ. V was cut by 4 bases and J by 3 bases, with 10 bases left in between. The length of the CDR3 is 13 residues. DNA of the CDR3: TGCGCCAGCAGCACGGAATGGGACACTGAAGCTTTCTTT. Protein product: CASSTEWDTEAFF.

The chain joins TRBV19 to TRBJ1-2, with TRBD1 identical over 9 bases. This CDR3 region has 17 residues. Germline values: CDR1 LNHDA, CDR2 SQIVND (reference sequence). The trim removed 7 bases at V and 1 base at J, leaving 13 bases unmatched. The CDR3 DNA reads TGTGCCAGTACTAGATCCGGGACAGGGAAGGATAACTATGGCTACACCTTC. Translated: CASTRSGTGKDNYGYTF.

Regarding this clonotype: Just one base apart from a much larger clone, this may be a read error. The chain couples TRBV19 to TRBJ1-1, with a possible D match to TRBD1 (6 bases). Germline CDR1 reads LNHDA; CDR2 reads SQIVND (reference sequence). CDR3 length: 15 residues. The CDR3 reads CASSMRGGGGTEASF. CDR3 nucleotides: TGTGCCAGTAGTATGAGGGGGGGCGGAGGCACTGAAGCTTCCTTT.

The V gene is TRBV6-5, the J gene TRBJ1-2; 8 positions agree with TRBD1. The length of the CDR3 is 15 residues. The V segment lost 2 bases and the J segment 4 bases; nucleotides outside the gene matches: 6. Germline V gives CDR1 MNHEY, CDR2 SVGAGI. The CDR3 sequence: CASSYSGQGGYGYTF. The CDR3 DNA follows: TGTGCCAGCAGTTACAGCGGACAGGGTGGCTATGGCTACACCTTC.

This clonotype occurred many times. V and J are TRBV7-8 and TRBJ1-6; D ambiguous. V was pared by 10 bases and J by 10 bases, with 8 bases between. The CDR3 is made up of 10 amino acids. Germline V gene lookup returns CDR1 SGHVS and CDR2 FQNEAQ. The CDR3 nucleotides read TGTGCCATCGGAGGATCACCCCTCCACTTT. The encoded protein is CAIGGSPLHF.

The chain is built from TRBV12-3 or TRBV12-4 and TRBJ1-2; 7 nucleotides line up with TRBD1. V dropped 5 bases and J dropped 1; count of bases not matched to a gene: 7. The CDR3 has 15 amino acids. This chain's CDR3 is CASSQTGTVNYGYTF. Here the CDR3 DNA reads TGTGCCAGCAGTCAAACCGGGACAGTTAACTATGGCTACACCTTC.

The J gene is TRBJ2-2, the V gene TRBV5-8; no firm D call. Germline V gene lookup returns CDR1 SGHTS and CDR2 YDEGEE. This CDR3 is 13 amino acids long. Deletions cut 4 bases from V and 9 bases from J, with 13 bases between. CDR3 coding DNA: TGTGCCAGCAGCGTCGACCTCGTAAGGGAGCTGTTTTTT. Translating gives CASSVDLVRELFF.

This clonotype was seen many times. V usage is TRBV20-1 and J usage is TRBJ1-4; D possibly corresponds to TRBD1 (5 bases). From germline, CDR1 is DFQATT and CDR2 SNEGSKA (reference sequence). CDR3 length: 12 residues. Deletions cut 3 bases from V and 6 bases from J, with 8 bases between. CDR3 amino acids: CSARGTDEKLFF. CDR3 DNA: TGCAGTGCTAGGGGGACGGATGAAAAACTGTTTTTT.